The clone carrying this TCR beta chain was counted at least ten times. Its antigen is undetermined. The entry originates in a study of regulatory T cells in long-lasting Graves disease. For the study at large: Persistent Graves' disease required over 5 years of antithyroid drugs and positive TSH receptor antibodies. Findings of the study overall: Fewer public clonotypes were shared by new patients (roughly 970) than by persistent patients (roughly 2,500). It was possible that the small sample size reduced accuracy.

Relying on iRepertoire HTBI primers and Arm-PCR of CDR3 regions, the team built TCR beta libraries. One entry per CDR3 protein results from TCRdb running MiXCR on the multiplex PCR reads. The sample carries roughly 490,000 distinct CDR3 sequences, less than 25% recorded once. Indicated time point: persistent/refractory GD, antithyroid drugs over 5 years with positive TRAb. The authors made the TCR library using RNA they extracted from PBMCs. The sequenced sample was peripheral blood mononuclear cells (PBMCs), obtained when the disease was refractory, from a patient treated with antithyroid drugs. This clonotype was sampled from a female donor with Graves disease.

Here the CDR3 reads CASTSSGNTIYF. CDR3 coding DNA: TGTGCCAGCACCAGCTCTGGAAACACCATATATTTT. The chain couples TRBV6-1 to TRBJ1-3; D ambiguous. This CDR3 has 12 residues. CDR1 and CDR2 (germline): MNHNS, SASEGT. V was shortened by 7 bases and J by 0 bases, with 4 bases between the two germline ends.